Each of the 30 T cell receptor beta chains below was sequenced from the same sample in a study of early T cells in non-severe SARS-CoV-2 infection. TCRdb re-called the 5' RACE reads with MiXCR, one entry per CDR3 protein. The profile covers about 80,000 distinct CDR3 sequences, with roughly 4.7% appearing a single time and approximately 7% taken by the ten largest. The specimen was whole blood, collected at baseline. The receptors here all came from an adult who was a healthcare worker with PCR-confirmed SARS-CoV-2 infection or an uninfected control (not recorded which).

The chain uses TRBV6-2 or TRBV6-3 and TRBJ1-1; 9 positions match TRBD1. The CDR3 is 17 amino acids. The J segment lost 1 base and the V segment lost 2 bases, leaving 8 bases of the junction unmatched. CDR1 MNHEY and CDR2 SVGEGT come from the germline V gene. The CDR3 spells CASSYPTGGLRNTEAFF. The CDR3 bases are TGTGCCAGCAGTTACCCTACAGGGGGCTTGAGGAACACTGAAGCTTTCTTT.

This clonotype was observed at least ten times. The V gene is TRBV7-6, the J gene TRBJ2-7; weak D call: TRBD1 (6 bases). The CDR3 covers 15 residues. Per germline, CDR1 SGHVS and CDR2 FNYEAQ. Between the trimmed V and J ends, which lost 1 base and 0 bases, there was a span of 10 bases. The chain's CDR3 is CASSLGDMSSYEQYF. As DNA, the CDR3 is TGTGCCAGCAGCTTAGGGGACATGAGCTCCTACGAGCAGTACTTC.

This clonotype has a count of ten or more. The V call is TRBV7-6, the J call TRBJ2-1; 9 nucleotides line up with TRBD2. V shed 3 bases and J 7 bases; nucleotides not matched to a gene: 7. Germline V gene lookup returns CDR1 SGHVS and CDR2 FNYEAQ. The CDR3 sequence is 15 residues long. In DNA form, the CDR3 reads TGTGCCAGCAGCTTCGGTGAGACTAGCGGTAATGAGCAGTTCTTC. Amino acid sequence: CASSFGETSGNEQFF.

This clonotype has a handful of counts. V gene TRBV2 combines with J gene TRBJ1-2, with 10 bases that match TRBD1. The CDR3 contains 16 residues. V shed 5 bases and J 7 bases; nucleotides not matched to a gene: 13. The germline V gene encodes CDR1 SNHLY and CDR2 FYNNEI. The CDR3 reads CASSIRTGTGVPGYTF. CDR3 in DNA: TGTGCCAGCAGTATACGAACCGGGACAGGGGTTCCTGGCTACACCTTC.

V gene TRBV30 combines with J gene TRBJ2-1; 7 positions match TRBD1. Germline loops: CDR1 GTSNPN, CDR2 SVGIG (reference sequence). With 3 bases clipped from V and 6 bases from J, the junction kept 14 bases outside the gene matches. The CDR3 is made up of 16 amino acids. CDR3 protein: CAWRDRRQGTANEQFF. CDR3 sequence (DNA): TGTGCCTGGAGAGACCGTCGACAGGGTACTGCCAATGAGCAGTTCTTC.

This clonotype occurred many times. The CDR3 nucleotides are TGTGCCAGCAGCGTAGGGGCAAACAATGAGCAGTTCTTC. Its translation is CASSVGANNEQFF. The chain recombines TRBV9 with TRBJ2-1; D remains unclear. Germline CDR1 SGDLS, CDR2 YYNGEE. The CDR3 contains 13 residues. V lost 0 bases, J lost 5 bases, and 6 bases lay in between.

V usage is TRBV7-9 and J usage is TRBJ2-1, with 7 positions matching TRBD1. Germline trimming cut 4 bases from V and 1 base from J; bases unmatched to any gene: 7. Germline V CDR1 and CDR2: SEHNR, FQNEAQ (reference sequence). There are 16 residues in the CDR3. The CDR3 DNA sequence: TGTGCCAGCAGCTCGCAGGGGGACCCTTCCTACAATGAGCAGTTCTTC. It translates to CASSSQGDPSYNEQFF.

This clonotype was counted ten times or more. The chain links TRBV27 to TRBJ1-4; D may be TRBD1 (5 bases). There are 15 residues in the CDR3. Germline CDR1 is MNHEY and CDR2 is SMNVEV (reference sequence). V lost 6 bases and J 6 bases, leaving 17 bases between the germline ends. The CDR3 loop reads CASRDPRGTDEKLFF. The CDR3 DNA sequence: TGTGCCAGCAGAGACCCACGGGGGACCGATGAAAAACTGTTTTTT. Looking up the rest from reference TRBV27 and TRBJ1-4 gives the full variable domain: EAQVTQNPRYLITVTGKKLTVTCSQNMNHEYMSWYRQDPGLGLRQIYYSMNVEVTDKGDVPEGYKVSRKEKRNFPLILESPSPNQTSLYFCASRDPRGTDEKLFFGSGTQLSVL.

There are many counts of this clonotype. The chain joins TRBV20-1 to TRBJ2-7; a possible D gene is TRBD2 (6 bases). Looked up from germline, CDR1 is DFQATT and CDR2 is SNEGSKA (reference sequence). V was cut by 1 base and J by 0 bases, with 7 bases left in between. This CDR3 is built from 13 residues. In nucleotides, the CDR3 is TGCAGTGCTAGAGGGGGACTCTCCTACGAGCAGTACTTC. Its translation: CSARGGLSYEQYF.

The rearrangement joins TRBV28 to TRBJ2-7, with D perhaps given as TRBD1 or TRBD2 (5 bases each). Trimming cost V 6 bases and J 7 bases, with 13 bases left between them. The CDR3 contains 12 residues. Germline CDR1 and CDR2: MDHEN and SYDVKM. The CDR3 reads CASRYEGREQYF. In DNA, the CDR3 is TGTGCCAGCAGGTACGAGGGGCGAGAGCAGTACTTC.

This clonotype was observed at least ten times. V gene TRBV21-1 combines with J gene TRBJ2-1; the table names TRBD2, a call not compared with the DNA. TRBV21-1 is deemed a pseudogene. This CDR3 region has 18 residues. Written as DNA, the CDR3 is TGTGCCAGCAGCAAAAGACGGAGCGGTTTCAGCTCCTACAATGAGCAGTTCTTC. Translated, it gives CASSKRRSGFSSYNEQFF.

Ten or more counts support this clonotype. The chain joins TRBV12-3 or TRBV12-4 to TRBJ1-1; D perhaps matches TRBD1 (5 bases). CDR3 size: 13 residues. The ends were cut back, 6 bases at V and 2 bases at J, with 10 bases in the middle. The CDR3 spells CASSLTENTEAFF. CDR3 coding DNA: TGTGCCAGCAGCTTGACAGAAAACACTGAAGCTTTCTTT.

This clonotype was detected a few times. V usage is TRBV18 and J usage is TRBJ1-1, with 8 bases aligning to TRBD1. Germline CDR1 reads KGHSH; CDR2 reads LQKENI. The CDR3 is 16 residues long. The V and J ends lost 4 bases and 0 bases, in that order; junction bases with no gene match: 7. The CDR3 here is CASSLSRTGMNTEAFF. CDR3 DNA sequence: TGTGCCAGCTCACTCTCTCGGACAGGGATGAACACTGAAGCTTTCTTT.

Only a few counts were recorded for this clonotype. Written as DNA, the CDR3 is TGTGCCAGCAGCTTGCTCCTAGCGGGAGGGCGGGAGCAGTACTTC. It specifies CASSLLLAGGREQYF. V usage is TRBV5-6 and J usage is TRBJ2-7, with 12 bases identical to TRBD2. The junction had 6 bases not matched to a gene; V was cut back by 1 base and J by 7 bases. The CDR3 consists of 15 residues. Germline CDR1 reads SGHDT; CDR2 reads YYEEEE.

The chain joins TRBV25-1 to TRBJ1-2; D possibly corresponds to TRBD1 (5 bases). Germline lookup yields CDR1 MGHDK and CDR2 SYGVNS. This CDR3 has 13 amino acids. V lost 7 bases to trimming and J lost 7 bases, with 16 bases between them. The CDR3 DNA follows: TGTGCCAGCACCCCCCGGGAGGGGACTGGCTACACCTTC. As protein: CASTPREGTGYTF.

CDR3 nucleotide sequence: TGTGCCAGCAGCTTAACGGGCAGCTCCTATAATTCACCCCTCCACTTT. Translated, it gives CASSLTGSSYNSPLHF. The rearrangement links TRBV7-2 to TRBJ1-6; D remains ambiguous. V dropped 2 bases and J dropped 0 bases, with 8 bases sitting between them. The CDR3 totals 16 residues. Germline CDR1 and CDR2: SGHTA and FQGNSA.

This clonotype was counted many times. This chain's CDR3 is CASSVGHLTEQYF. The DNA of the CDR3 is TGTGCCAGTAGTGTGGGCCACCTCACCGAGCAGTACTTC. The V and J genes are TRBV19 and TRBJ2-7; D not certain. This CDR3 is 13 amino acids long. The ends were cut back, 5 bases at V and 6 bases at J, with 14 bases in the middle. Germline V CDR1 and CDR2: LNHDA, SQIVND (reference sequence).

This chain joins TRBV27 and TRBJ2-7; TRBD1 matches at 8 bases. The length of the CDR3 is 14 residues. The J segment lost 0 bases and the V segment lost 4 bases, leaving 2 bases of the junction unmatched. Germline CDR1 MNHEY, CDR2 SMNVEV (reference sequence). This CDR3 is CASSSGGASYEQYF. CDR3 in DNA: TGTGCCAGCAGTTCAGGGGGCGCCTCCTACGAGCAGTACTTC.

The chain has TRBV18 and TRBJ2-6; no definite D call. The CDR3 runs to 15 residues. V was shortened by 1 base and J by 0 bases, with 4 bases between the two germline ends. Germline V gives CDR1 KGHSH, CDR2 LQKENI. In DNA, the CDR3 is TGTGCCAGCTCACCACGAACCTCTGGGGCCAACGTCCTGACTTTC. Protein sequence: CASSPRTSGANVLTF.

This clonotype was recorded many times. The rearrangement joins TRBV4-1 to TRBJ1-4; 10 bases line up with TRBD1. CDR3 length equals 15 residues. Germline CDR1 and CDR2: MGHRA and YSYEKL. Losses at the gene ends were 7 bases for V and 10 bases for J; bases not matched to a gene: 12. DNA of the CDR3: TGCGCCAGCACCGGACCGGGACAGGGGATTGGAAAACTGTTTTTT. Residues: CASTGPGQGIGKLFF.

This clonotype was found many times. The chain combines TRBV29-1 with TRBJ2-7; the D gene is possibly TRBD2 (6 bases). The V gene lost 2 bases and the J gene lost 2 bases, with 10 bases spanning the gap. Germline V lookup: CDR1 SQVTM, CDR2 ANQGSEA. This CDR3 is built from 13 residues. The CDR3 is CSVEMEGTYEQYF. DNA of the CDR3: TGCAGCGTTGAAATGGAGGGGACCTACGAGCAGTACTTC.

Only a few counts were recorded for this clonotype. The chain has TRBV7-2 and TRBJ2-2, with unresolved D. Per germline, CDR1 SGHTA and CDR2 FQGNSA. The CDR3 is 13 residues long. Trimming removed 1 base at V and 8 bases at J, with 8 bases between. CDR3 region: CASSLGPAGELFF. CDR3 coding DNA: TGTGCCAGCAGCTTAGGACCCGCGGGGGAGCTGTTTTTT.

The sample holds many counts of this clonotype. This chain links TRBV12-3 or TRBV12-4 with TRBJ2-7; 10 bases match TRBD2. The CDR3 spans 14 residues. The V and J ends lost 3 bases and 5 bases, in that order; junction bases with no gene match: 4. Here the CDR3 DNA reads TGTGCCAGCAGTTTTGCTAGCGGGAGTGACGAGCAGTACTTC. As protein: CASSFASGSDEQYF.

J is TRBJ2-5 and V is TRBV19; no clear D. The CDR3 runs to 13 residues. The V end lost 5 bases, the J end lost 7 bases, and 14 bases lay between the germline ends. The germline CDR1 and CDR2 sequences are LNHDA and SQIVND (reference sequence). The CDR3 spells CASSLTLLGTQYF. The CDR3 DNA is TGTGCCAGTAGTCTGACTCTATTGGGGACCCAGTACTTC.

This clonotype was recorded at least ten times. The chain combines TRBV5-1 with TRBJ2-2; no reliable D call. The CDR3 extends over 14 amino acids. Deletions cut 2 bases from V and 1 base from J, with 6 bases between. From germline, CDR1 is SGHRS and CDR2 YFSETQ. The CDR3 reads CASSFTQNTGELFF. The CDR3 DNA is TGCGCCAGCAGCTTTACCCAGAACACCGGGGAGCTGTTTTTT.

This clonotype appeared a few times. The chain uses TRBV28 and TRBJ1-2; TRBD1 agrees at 10 bases. Looked up from germline, CDR1 is MDHEN and CDR2 is SYDVKM. V was pared by 2 bases and J by 8 bases, with 5 bases of the junction left unmatched. This CDR3 comprises 14 residues. The DNA for the CDR3 is TGTGCCAGCAGTTTAGGGACAGGGGTAGTAGGCTACACCTTC. Its protein is CASSLGTGVVGYTF.

The CDR3 is CASSPGLSYNEQFF. CDR3 DNA sequence: TGTGCCAGCAGCCCGGGTCTCTCCTACAATGAGCAGTTCTTC. The J gene is TRBJ2-1, the V gene TRBV5-6; the D is unclear. The V gene lost 4 bases and the J gene lost 0 bases, with 8 bases spanning the gap. CDR1 and CDR2 (germline): SGHDT, YYEEEE. There are 14 residues in the CDR3.

The sample holds many counts of this clonotype. The CDR3 loop reads CASKPGTRSNQPQHF. The CDR3 nucleotides read TGTGCCAGTAAACCCGGGACAAGAAGCAATCAGCCCCAGCATTTT. The chain has TRBV19 and TRBJ1-5; D possibly corresponds to TRBD1 (6 bases). V dropped 7 bases and J dropped 1 base, with 14 bases sitting between them. The CDR3 loop spans 15 amino acids. The germline CDR1 and CDR2 sequences are LNHDA and SQIVND (reference sequence).

The chain employs TRBV7-3 and TRBJ1-6; D unclear. Germline V gives CDR1 SGHTA, CDR2 FQGTGA. V lost 1 base, J lost 10 bases, and 11 bases lay in between. The CDR3 length is 14 residues. The CDR3 here is CASSLRGKHSPLHF. The CDR3 bases are TGTGCCAGCAGCTTAAGGGGAAAGCACTCACCCCTCCACTTT.

V gene TRBV18 combines with J gene TRBJ2-5; either TRBD1 or TRBD2 may supply D (5 bases each). CDR1 is KGHSH and CDR2 is LQKENI in the germline V gene. The CDR3 consists of 14 residues. With 6 bases removed from V and 2 bases from J, the gap between germline ends came to 13 bases. CDR3 residues: CASSHGAQQETQYF. The DNA of the CDR3 is TGTGCCAGCTCCCACGGGGCGCAACAAGAGACCCAGTACTTC.